This entry lists 12 T cell receptor beta chains sequenced from one sample in a study of cytomegalovirus exposure and HLA in healthy donors. The PCR used 60 Vbeta and 13 Jbeta primers. Clones were sequenced by immunoSEQ multiplex PCR, and TCRdb holds only the in-frame ones, with some missing. This sample carries about 120,000 clones, with 6.8% going to the ten biggest clones. The sequencing sample was made of PBMCs. These receptors originate from a man aged 35-49 years in good health and CMV-seropositive.

This chain connects TRBV5-4 to TRBJ2-3; 9 bases line up with TRBD2. CDR3 length equals 15 residues. Trimming at V came to 4 bases and at J to 4 bases, leaving 7 bases not matched to a gene. Germline lookup yields CDR1 SGHNT and CDR2 YYREEE (reference sequence). The CDR3 nucleotides are TGTGCCAGCAGCATACCGGGACTAGCTGCAGATACGCAGTATTTT. Translating gives CASSIPGLAADTQYF. The whole variable domain, remainder taken from reference TRBV5-4 and TRBJ2-3, is ETGVTQSPTHLIKTRGQQVTLRCSSQSGHNTVSWYQQALGQGPQFIFQYYREEENGRGNFPPRFSGLQFPNYSSELNVNALELDDSALYLCASSIPGLAADTQYFGPGTRLTVL.

J is TRBJ1-2 and V is TRBV4-3, with D possibly matching TRBD1 (6 bases). The length of the CDR3 is 15 residues. Trimming stripped 0 bases from V and 8 bases from J, with 16 bases between. From germline, CDR1 is LGHNA and CDR2 YSLEER. CDR3 nucleotides: TGCGCCAGCAGCCAAGACTTAGGGGGGGGCTGGGGCTACACCTTC. As protein: CASSQDLGGGWGYTF.

The chain carries TRBV19 and TRBJ1-2, with D possibly being TRBD1 (6 bases). The CDR3 has 14 amino acids. Germline CDR1 and CDR2: LNHDA and SQIVND (reference sequence). V was pared by 7 bases and J by 8 bases, with 20 bases between. The CDR3 sequence is CASIDRGGAGGYTF. CDR3 bases: TGTGCCAGTATCGATAGGGGGGGCGCAGGCGGCTACACCTTC.

The chain recombines TRBV30 with TRBJ2-1; the D is unclear. The germline V gene has CDR1 GTSNPN and CDR2 SVGIG (reference sequence). Trimming stripped 3 bases from V and 4 bases from J, with 7 bases between. The CDR3 has 12 amino acids. CDR3 sequence reads: CAWRSDYNEQFF. The CDR3 nucleotides are TGTGCCTGGAGGTCAGATTACAATGAGCAGTTCTTC.

This sequence joins TRBV25-1 and TRBJ2-3, with 7 bases fitting TRBD2. V lost 5 bases and J lost 6; bases outside the gene matches: 8. The CDR3 sequence is 14 residues long. Germline V gene lookup returns CDR1 MGHDK and CDR2 SYGVNS. The CDR3 DNA reads TGTGCCAGCAGTCCCCCGGGGGGTGCTGATACGCAGTATTTT. This gives the protein CASSPPGGADTQYF.

The chain uses TRBV13 and TRBJ2-3; 7 nucleotides align to TRBD2. With V trimmed by 4 bases and J by 2 bases, 6 bases remained unmatched. Per the germline V gene, CDR1 is PRHDT and CDR2 is FYEKMQ (reference sequence). The CDR3 runs to 15 residues. The CDR3 reads CASSSPGGITDTQYF. The DNA for the CDR3 is TGTGCCAGCAGCTCTCCGGGAGGTATCACAGATACGCAGTATTTT.

The V gene is TRBV7-3, the J gene TRBJ2-3; 9 bases align to TRBD1. V shed 3 bases, J shed 1 base, and the junction held 8 bases outside the gene matches. The CDR3 length is 17 residues. The germline CDR1 and CDR2 sequences are SGHTA and FQGTGA. CDR3 loop: CASSFYRGPRGTDTQYF. In nucleotides, the CDR3 is TGTGCCAGCAGCTTCTACAGGGGGCCGCGCGGCACAGATACGCAGTATTTT.

The chain joins TRBV9 to TRBJ2-3; 7 bases are shared with TRBD2. Germline lookup yields CDR1 SGDLS and CDR2 YYNGEE. The CDR3 extends over 15 amino acids. J was trimmed by 6 bases and V by 0 bases; bases with no gene match: 7. CDR3 nucleotide sequence: TGTGCCAGCAGCGTAGAACCGGGGGGAGCGGATACGCAGTATTTT. Translating gives CASSVEPGGADTQYF.

J is TRBJ1-5 and V is TRBV5-8; the D gene is possibly TRBD1 (6 bases). V dropped 6 bases and J dropped 0 bases, with 16 bases sitting between them. In germline, CDR1 is SGHTS, CDR2 YDEGEE. This CDR3 is built from 16 residues. The CDR3 DNA reads as TGTGCCAGCATAGGGGGTTGGGGTTATAGCAATCAGCCCCAGCATTTT. Its translation: CASIGGWGYSNQPQHF.

This chain links TRBV7-6 with TRBJ1-2; 7 bases agree with TRBD1. Germline CDR1 is SGHVS and CDR2 is FNYEAQ. Trimming took 4 bases from V and 4 from J; bases not matched to a gene: 9. CDR3 length: 15 amino acids. CDR3 residues: CASSSRTGTGYGYTF. CDR3 DNA sequence: TGTGCCAGCAGCTCACGGACAGGTACCGGCTATGGCTACACCTTC. The entire variable domain, with the rest obtained from reference TRBV7-6 and TRBJ1-2, is as follows: GAGVSQSPRYKVTKRGQDVALRCDPISGHVSLYWYRQALGQGPEFLTYFNYEAQQDKSGLPNDRFSAERPEGSISTLTIQRTEQRDSAMYRCASSSRTGTGYGYTFGSGTRLTVV.

A remark on this clone: This specimen includes other DNA sequences encoding the same CDR3. V and J are TRBV5-1 and TRBJ2-2, with D possibly TRBD1 on 7 matching bases. V was trimmed by 5 bases and J by 8 bases, leaving 22 bases between them. Looked up from germline, CDR1 is SGHRS and CDR2 is YFSETQ. The CDR3 totals 16 residues. CDR3 sequence reads: CASSPRAGGTGGELFF. DNA for the CDR3: TGCGCCAGCAGTCCCCGGGCAGGGGGGACCGGAGGGGAGCTGTTTTTT.

The chain joins TRBV9 to TRBJ2-7; 7 bases agree with TRBD1. The trim removed 3 bases at V and 3 bases at J, leaving 6 bases unmatched. The CDR3 runs 14 residues. The V gene's germline CDR1 is SGDLS and CDR2 YYNGEE. The CDR3 DNA sequence: TGTGCCAGCAGCGCCCGGGACAGAAGCTACGAGCAGTACTTC. Translating it yields CASSARDRSYEQYF.